This TCR beta chain stems from a study of monozygotic twins with inflammatory bowel disease. Study findings and constraints: Telling different T cell subtypes apart from each other was not possible. Patients received differing immunosuppressive treatments, which may have added variability to their repertoires.

In regard to this clonotype: The antigen is undetermined.

The CDR3 runs to 13 residues. The germline V gene encodes CDR1 SQVTM and CDR2 ANQGSEA. cDNA for each sample came from eight separate reactions. After re-calling the 5' RACE reads, TCRdb lists one entry per CDR3 protein, DNA absent. This listing includes under 200,000 distinct CDR3 sequences. This TCR was recovered from a human donor with ulcerative colitis or Crohn's disease, or a healthy co-twin of an affected twin (not recorded which). The specimen sequenced was blood. This sequence joins TRBV29-1 and TRBJ2-4; the D gene TCRdb calls, TRBD2, cannot be checked with no DNA. CDR3 protein: CSVGTSGSDIQYF. Looking up the rest from reference TRBV29-1 and TRBJ2-4 gives the full variable domain: SAVISQKPSRDICQRGTSLTIQCQVDSQVTMMFWYRQQPGQSLTLIATANQGSEATYESGFVIDKFPISRPNLTFSTLTVSNMSPEDSSIYLCSVGTSGSDIQYFGAGTRLSVL.